These T cell receptor beta chains were read from a single sample in a study of cytomegalovirus exposure and HLA in healthy donors. Generated by immunoSEQ multiplex PCR, the TCRdb table keeps only in-frame clones and is missing some. The sample's table shows tens of thousands of clones. The sample was PBMCs. The receptors come from a man between 18 and 35 years old in good health and CMV-seropositive. The CDR3 runs from the conserved cysteine through the conserved F or W. D genes are given only for firm matches. Clone size is given for some rows only: seen once, a few or many times, or a class if the clone is expanded.

D	V	J	size	CDR3	DNA
NA	TRBV5-1	TRBJ2-7	NA	CASSFIQGPGEQYF	TGCGCCAGCAGCTTTATACAGGGTCCGGGGGAGCAGTACTTC
NA	TRBV30	TRBJ2-1	NA	CAWRAGGGYNEQFF	TGTGCCTGGAGAGCTGGAGGAGGTTACAATGAGCAGTTCTTC
TRBD1	TRBV10-3	TRBJ2-2	NA	CASGLTGGSGAGELFF	TGTGCCAGCGGCTTAACAGGGGGCAGTGGCGCCGGGGAGCTGTTTTTT
TRBD1	TRBV5-6	TRBJ1-2	NA	CASEPGQGDYGYTF	TGTGCCAGCGAACCGGGACAGGGGGACTATGGCTACACCTTC
TRBD2	TRBV4-2	TRBJ2-2	NA	CASSPNPPAGVNTGELFF	TGTGCCAGCAGCCCCAACCCGCCAGCGGGAGTTAACACCGGGGAGCTGTTTTTT
NA	TRBV6-1	TRBJ2-7	NA	CASSETAPNLGEQYF	TGTGCCAGCAGTGAAACAGCCCCAAACCTTGGCGAGCAGTACTTC
TRBD1	TRBV15	TRBJ1-2	NA	CATSRDSMGQENYGYTF	TGTGCCACCAGCAGAGATTCGATGGGACAGGAGAACTATGGCTACACCTTC
TRBD1	TRBV18	TRBJ2-7	NA	CASSPPTGVVEQYF	TGTGCCAGCTCACCACCGACAGGGGTGGTCGAGCAGTACTTC
TRBD2	TRBV15	TRBJ2-6	NA	CATSRDGDSGTGANVLTF	TGTGCCACCAGCCGAGACGGAGATAGCGGGACCGGGGCCAACGTCCTGACTTTC
TRBD1	TRBV4-1	TRBJ1-2	NA	CASSQGGTGDGYTF	TGCGCCAGCAGCCAAGGCGGGACAGGGGACGGCTACACCTTC
NA	TRBV11-2	TRBJ2-2	NA	CASSTGAGFHGELFF	TGTGCCAGCAGTACTGGGGCAGGGTTTCACGGGGAGCTGTTTTTT
TRBD2	TRBV11-3	TRBJ2-7	NA	CASSPRLAGVYEQYF	TGTGCCAGCAGCCCTCGCCTAGCGGGGGTCTACGAGCAGTACTTC
TRBD2	TRBV11-2	TRBJ2-2	NA	CASSSAAGGRNTGELFF	TGTGCCAGCAGCTCTGCTGCGGGAGGTCGAAACACCGGGGAGCTGTTTTTT
NA	TRBV11-2	TRBJ1-1	NA	CASSLRQGPEAFF	TGTGCCAGCAGCTTAAGGCAGGGGCCTGAAGCTTTCTTT
NA	TRBV11-2	TRBJ2-1	NA	CASSLIASYNEQFF	TGTGCCAGCAGCTTAATTGCGAGCTACAATGAGCAGTTCTTC
TRBD2	TRBV9	TRBJ2-2	NA	CASSVVGGTGELFF	TGTGCCAGCAGCGTAGTGGGAGGGACCGGGGAGCTGTTTTTT
NA	TRBV9	TRBJ1-1	NA	CASISNTEAFF	TGTGCCAGCATCTCGAACACTGAAGCTTTCTTT
TRBD2	TRBV6-1	TRBJ2-5	NA	CASSDLAGGQETQYF	TGTGCCAGCAGTGATCTAGCGGGAGGCCAAGAGACCCAGTACTTC
TRBD1	TRBV29-1	TRBJ2-6	NA	CSVRQGNGANVLTF	TGCAGCGTTCGACAGGGAAATGGGGCCAACGTCCTGACTTTC
TRBD2	TRBV28	TRBJ2-3	NA	CASSGAGLAGSSYF	TGTGCCAGCAGTGGAGCTGGGCTAGCGGGTAGCTCGTATTTT
TRBD2	TRBV11-2	TRBJ2-5	NA	CASATGGFRETQYF	TGTGCCAGCGCTACGGGAGGGTTTAGGGAGACCCAGTACTTC
TRBD1	TRBV19	TRBJ1-1	NA	CASSGGQGVTEAFF	TGTGCCAGTAGTGGGGGACAGGGGGTAACTGAAGCTTTCTTT
TRBD1	TRBV28	TRBJ1-5	NA	CASRDREEQPQHF	TGTGCCAGCAGGGACAGGGAAGAGCAGCCCCAGCATTTT
TRBD2	TRBV6-6	TRBJ2-7	NA	CASGLAVGSYEQYF	TGTGCCAGTGGCCTAGCGGTTGGCTCCTACGAGCAGTACTTC
TRBD1	TRBV5-1	TRBJ1-2	NA	CASSLAPPGQENYGYTF	TGCGCCAGCAGCTTGGCCCCCCCGGGACAGGAAAACTATGGCTACACCTTC
NA	TRBV28	TRBJ1-5	NA	CASSLSYQPQHF	TGTGCCAGCAGTTTATCGTATCAGCCCCAGCATTTT
TRBD2	TRBV9	TRBJ2-7	NA	CASSPGTSGSEEQYF	TGTGCCAGCAGCCCGGGGACTAGCGGGTCGGAAGAGCAGTACTTC
TRBD1	TRBV29-1	TRBJ2-2	medium-sized	CSGGQVGTGELFF	TGCAGCGGGGGACAGGTCGGCACCGGGGAGCTGTTTTTT
TRBD1	TRBV15	TRBJ2-7	NA	CATRRDRGGYGQYF	TGTGCCACCCGAAGGGACAGGGGTGGTTACGGGCAGTACTTC
NA	TRBV5-1	TRBJ2-2	NA	CASSFLPGELFF	TGCGCCAGCAGCTTCCTTCCCGGGGAGCTGTTTTTT
TRBD2	TRBV7-3	TRBJ2-1	NA	CASSLQAGGGNEQFF	TGTGCCAGCAGCCTCCAGGCAGGCGGGGGCAATGAGCAGTTCTTC
NA	TRBV7-9	TRBJ2-3	NA	CASSSGLTHTDTQYF	TGTGCCAGCAGCTCGGGACTGACTCACACAGATACGCAGTATTTT
NA	TRBV2	TRBJ2-2	NA	CAGGGEAPNTGELFF	TGTGCCGGAGGTGGTGAGGCTCCGAACACCGGGGAGCTGTTTTTT
NA	TRBV2	TRBJ1-2	NA	CASSSLAQAYGYTF	TGTGCCAGCAGCTCCCTGGCACAGGCCTATGGCTACACCTTC
NA	TRBV30	TRBJ2-2	NA	CAWRGHYTGELFF	TGTGCCTGGAGGGGACACTACACCGGGGAGCTGTTTTTT
NA	TRBV5-1	TRBJ1-1	NA	CASSWAGVGTEAFF	TGCGCCAGCAGCTGGGCGGGGGTAGGCACTGAAGCTTTCTTT
TRBD2	TRBV7-2	TRBJ2-3	NA	CASSQRGTSTDTQYF	TGTGCCAGCAGCCAGCGGGGGACTAGCACAGATACGCAGTATTTT
NA	TRBV2	TRBJ1-5	NA	CASSVVVGGQSNQPQHF	TGTGCCAGCAGTGTAGTGGTAGGGGGACAAAGCAATCAGCCCCAGCATTTT
NA	TRBV30	TRBJ1-3	NA	CAWSVGVSGNTIYF	TGTGCCTGGAGTGTGGGAGTCTCTGGAAACACCATATATTTT
NA	TRBV19	TRBJ1-3	NA	CASLGLRNTIYF	TGTGCCAGTTTGGGACTGCGAAACACCATATATTTT
NA	TRBV19	TRBJ2-7	NA	CASSISEVSYEQYF	TGTGCCAGTAGTATCAGTGAGGTTTCCTACGAGCAGTACTTC
NA	TRBV5-5	TRBJ2-7	NA	CASSFSHSYEQYF	TGTGCCAGCAGCTTTTCCCATTCCTACGAGCAGTACTTC
TRBD2	TRBV28	TRBJ2-1	NA	CASSPILAGAFNEQFF	TGTGCCAGCAGCCCTATACTAGCGGGAGCCTTCAATGAGCAGTTCTTC
NA	TRBV6-6	TRBJ1-2	NA	CASSHREDYGYTF	TGTGCCAGCAGCCACAGGGAAGACTATGGCTACACCTTC
TRBD2	TRBV10-2	TRBJ2-3	NA	CASRSGTSGRGSTDTQYF	TGCGCCAGCAGGTCCGGGACTAGCGGGAGAGGAAGCACAGATACGCAGTATTTT
NA	TRBV9	TRBJ2-7	NA	CASSVESTGARYEQYF	TGTGCCAGCAGCGTAGAGAGTACGGGAGCGAGGTACGAGCAGTACTTC
NA	TRBV12-5	TRBJ1-3	NA	CASGLDVSGTGNTIYF	TGTGCTAGTGGTTTGGACGTTTCGGGAACGGGAAACACCATATATTTT
NA	TRBV4-2	TRBJ2-3	NA	CASSQDRGRADTQYF	TGTGCCAGCAGCCAAGACAGGGGTAGGGCAGATACGCAGTATTTC
TRBD1	TRBV4-1	TRBJ2-7	NA	CASRSGQGGEQYF	TGCGCCAGCAGGTCGGGACAGGGGGGAGAGCAGTACTTC
NA	TRBV6-5	TRBJ1-4	NA	CASSYSSTTNEKLFF	TGTGCCAGCAGTTACTCGAGCACAACTAATGAAAAACTGTTTTTT
NA	TRBV25-1	TRBJ2-7	NA	CASSDNPQQGSEQYF	TGTGCCAGCAGTGATAATCCCCAACAGGGATCCGAGCAGTACTTC
NA	TRBV6-1	TRBJ1-4	NA	CASSEIQAFQNEKLFF	TGTGCCAGCAGTGAAATCCAGGCATTCCAAAATGAAAAACTGTTTTTT
TRBD1	TRBV6-6	TRBJ1-4	NA	CASSPGQGSEKLFF	TGTGCCAGCAGTCCCGGACAGGGTAGTGAAAAACTGTTTTTT
NA	TRBV6-5	TRBJ1-2	NA	CASSPGSHGGYTF	TGTGCCAGCAGTCCCGGGAGTCACGGTGGCTACACCTTC
NA	TRBV4-1	TRBJ1-1	NA	CASSLHMNTEAFF	TGCGCCAGCAGCCTCCACATGAACACTGAAGCTTTCTTT
TRBD1	TRBV7-2	TRBJ2-7	NA	CASSFRDRIDEQYF	TGTGCCAGCAGCTTCCGGGACAGGATTGACGAGCAGTACTTC
NA	TRBV6-1	TRBJ2-2	medium-sized	CASNRAQGNTGELFF	TGTGCCAGCAACAGGGCACAGGGGAACACCGGGGAGCTGTTTTTT
TRBD2	TRBV5-1	TRBJ2-3	NA	CASSLTSGGTDTQYF	TGCGCCAGCAGCCTGACTAGCGGGGGCACAGATACGCAGTATTTT
NA	TRBV7-9	TRBJ1-1	NA	CASSPSGGRPPDFF	TGTGCCAGCAGTCCTTCGGGGGGACGCCCTCCCGATTTCTTT
NA	TRBV4-1	TRBJ2-1	NA	CASTGGDEQFF	TGCGCCAGCACGGGTGGCGATGAGCAGTTCTTC